The clone carrying this TCR beta chain was recorded once. The antigen is undetermined. Repertoires were generated with immunoSEQ multiplex PCR, while TCRdb's copy carries only in-frame clones and drops some. The profile shows under 200,000 clones, 94% of them singletons. This entry is derived from a study of T cell responses to AZD1222 COVID-19 vaccine. Whole-study context: Second doses were pooled across both intervals (about 4 or about 12 weeks). Study-level results: Across spike, vaccine-associated CD4 TCRs were found, dominant at 160-218 and 743-854. The donor group comprised mostly white British people and more females; the analysis possibly underestimated clonal diversity.

The CDR3 consists of 19 residues. Germline CDR1 reads MGHRA; CDR2 reads YSYEKL. Trimming removed 1 base from V and 0 bases from J; junction bases left unmatched: 14. The TCR sequence derives from an adult in good health. This rearrangement joins TRBV4-1 to TRBJ1-2, with 7 bases matching TRBD1. Sequencing was performed on peripheral blood, taken on day 0 of AZD1222 vaccination. CDR3 in amino acids: CASSQVVQGWVPTNYGYTF. DNA for the CDR3: TGCGCCAGCAGCCAAGTCGTACAGGGGTGGGTGCCGACTAACTATGGCTACACCTTC.